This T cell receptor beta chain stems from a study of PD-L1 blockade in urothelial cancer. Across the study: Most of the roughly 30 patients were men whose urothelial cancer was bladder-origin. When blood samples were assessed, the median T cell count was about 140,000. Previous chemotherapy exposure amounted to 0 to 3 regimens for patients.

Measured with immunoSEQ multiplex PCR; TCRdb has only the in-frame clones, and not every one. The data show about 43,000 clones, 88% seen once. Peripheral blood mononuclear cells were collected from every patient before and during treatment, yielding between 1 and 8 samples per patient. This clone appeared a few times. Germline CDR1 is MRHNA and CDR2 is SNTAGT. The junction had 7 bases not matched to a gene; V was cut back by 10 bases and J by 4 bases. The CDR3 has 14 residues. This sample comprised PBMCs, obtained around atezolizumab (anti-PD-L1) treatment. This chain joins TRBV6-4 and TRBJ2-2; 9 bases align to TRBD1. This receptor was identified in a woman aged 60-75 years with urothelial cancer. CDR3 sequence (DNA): TGTGCCACCAGGGGACAGGGCCCCACCGGGGAGCTGTTTTTT. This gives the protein CATRGQGPTGELFF.